Detailed here is one TCR beta chain. TCRdb fed the 5' RACE reads into MiXCR, producing one record per CDR3 protein. This sample has 200,000 to 250,000 distinct CDR3 sequences, with roughly 7.5% found just once. These data originate in a study of identical twins. This sample also appeared in a second study, on yellow fever vaccine responses in identical twins.

The receptor was derived from a woman aged 18-30 years in good health. Sequenced: memory (CD45RO+) T cells sorted from blood.

The DNA for the CDR3 is TGTGCCACCGGACTAGCGGGTTTCACAGATACGCAGTATTTT. Its translation is CATGLAGFTDTQYF. The V call is TRBV24-1, the J call TRBJ2-3; TRBD2 agrees at 11 bases. Per germline, CDR1 KGHDR and CDR2 SFDVKD. The CDR3 is made up of 14 amino acids. The V segment lost 9 bases and the J segment 2 bases; nucleotides outside the gene matches: 3.